This TCR beta chain comes out of a study of blood T cell repertoires in COVID-19. Background on the study: Acute and convalescent COVID-19 specimens originated in the United States, Italy and Spain. PBMCs, B-cell-depleted T cells, or T cells were the source of the cDNA or gDNA that made up the material.

Per the authors' pipeline: Estimation of nucleated cell counts was performed using reference gene primer amplification. Method: immunoSEQ multiplex PCR; TCRdb's copy keeps in-frame clones and lacks some. V and J calls and clone size are those listed in that table; D and trimming were worked out from the DNA. The table shows fewer than 500,000 clones, with around 89% occurring only once. The receptor comes from a young woman with acute or convalescent COVID-19. The sample consisted of peripheral blood.

Here the CDR3 DNA reads TGTGCCAGCAGCTTACAGCCCAGCGGGGGTTACGAGCAGTACTTC. Amino acids: CASSLQPSGGYEQYF. The chain couples TRBV7-3 to TRBJ2-7, with 8 bases aligning to TRBD2. J gave up 4 bases and V 2 bases, and 7 bases lay outside the gene matches. The CDR3 spans 15 residues. Germline CDR1 and CDR2: SGHTA and FQGTGA. Based on the CDR3 plus reference TRBV7-3 and TRBJ2-7, the full variable domain is GAGVSQTPSNKVTEKGKYVELRCDPISGHTALYWYRQSLGQGPEFLIYFQGTGAADDSGLPNDRFFAVRPEGSVSTLKIQRTERGDSAVYLCASSLQPSGGYEQYFGPGTRLTVT.